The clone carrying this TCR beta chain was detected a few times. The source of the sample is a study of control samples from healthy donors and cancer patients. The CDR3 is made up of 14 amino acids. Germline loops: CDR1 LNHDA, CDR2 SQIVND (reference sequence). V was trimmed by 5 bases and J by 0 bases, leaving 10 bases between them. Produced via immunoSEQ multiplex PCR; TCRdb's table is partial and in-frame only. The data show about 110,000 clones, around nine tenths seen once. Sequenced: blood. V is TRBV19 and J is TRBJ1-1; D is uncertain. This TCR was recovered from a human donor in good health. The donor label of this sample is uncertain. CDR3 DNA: TGTGCCAGTAGTTCCAGCGGAATGAACACTGAAGCTTTCTTT. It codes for CASSSSGMNTEAFF.